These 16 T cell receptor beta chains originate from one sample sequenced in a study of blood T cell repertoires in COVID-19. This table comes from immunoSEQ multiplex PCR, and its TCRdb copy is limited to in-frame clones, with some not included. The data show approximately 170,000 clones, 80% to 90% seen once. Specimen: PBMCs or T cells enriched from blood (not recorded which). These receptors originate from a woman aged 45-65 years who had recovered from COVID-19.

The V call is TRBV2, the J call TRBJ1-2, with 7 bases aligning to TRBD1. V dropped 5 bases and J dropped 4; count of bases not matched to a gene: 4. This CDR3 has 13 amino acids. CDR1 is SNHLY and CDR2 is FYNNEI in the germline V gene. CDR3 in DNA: TGTGCCAGCAGTCCCGGGACAGCCTATGGCTACACCTTC. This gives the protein CASSPGTAYGYTF.

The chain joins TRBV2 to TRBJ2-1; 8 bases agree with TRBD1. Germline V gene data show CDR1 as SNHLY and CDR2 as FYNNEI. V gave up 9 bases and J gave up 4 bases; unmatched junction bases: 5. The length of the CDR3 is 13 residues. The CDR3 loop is CASTGTGYNEQFF. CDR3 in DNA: TGTGCCAGTACCGGGACAGGATACAATGAGCAGTTCTTC.

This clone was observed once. The CDR3 DNA reads TGTGCCAGCAGCCAAGGGTCAGGGGGAGCCTTTGAAGCTTTCTTT. Residues: CASSQGSGGAFEAFF. The chain recombines TRBV3-1 (or the pseudogene TRBV3-2) with TRBJ1-1, with 7 bases aligning to TRBD1. CDR1 is LGHDT, CDR2 YNNKEL, per germline (reference sequence). The CDR3 is 15 residues long. The V and J ends lost 1 base and 7 bases, in that order; junction bases with no gene match: 9.

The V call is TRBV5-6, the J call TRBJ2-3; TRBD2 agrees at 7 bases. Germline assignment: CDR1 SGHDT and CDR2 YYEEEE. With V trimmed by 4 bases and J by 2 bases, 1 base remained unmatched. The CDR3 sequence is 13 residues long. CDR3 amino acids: CASSGGVTDTQYF. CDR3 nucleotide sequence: TGTGCCAGCAGCGGGGGGGTCACAGATACGCAGTATTTT.

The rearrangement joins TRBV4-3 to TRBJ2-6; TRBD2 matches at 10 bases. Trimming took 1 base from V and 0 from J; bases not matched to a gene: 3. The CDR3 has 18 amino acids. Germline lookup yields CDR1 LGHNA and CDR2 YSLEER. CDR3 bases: TGCGCCAGCAGCCAAGCCAGCGGGAGGGGCTCTGGGGCCAACGTCCTGACTTTC. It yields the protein CASSQASGRGSGANVLTF.

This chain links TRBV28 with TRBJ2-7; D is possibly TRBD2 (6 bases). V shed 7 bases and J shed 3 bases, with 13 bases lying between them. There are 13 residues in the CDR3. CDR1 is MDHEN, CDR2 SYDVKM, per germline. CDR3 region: CASNQQRVYEQYF. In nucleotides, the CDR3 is TGTGCCAGCAACCAACAGCGGGTCTACGAGCAGTACTTC.

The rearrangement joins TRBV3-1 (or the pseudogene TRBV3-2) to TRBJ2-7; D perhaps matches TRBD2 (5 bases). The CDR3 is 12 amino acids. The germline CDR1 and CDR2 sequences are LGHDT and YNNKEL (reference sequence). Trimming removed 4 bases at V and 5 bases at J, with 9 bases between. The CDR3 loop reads CASSRAVHEQYF. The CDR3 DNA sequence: TGTGCCAGCAGCCGAGCGGTGCACGAGCAGTACTTC.

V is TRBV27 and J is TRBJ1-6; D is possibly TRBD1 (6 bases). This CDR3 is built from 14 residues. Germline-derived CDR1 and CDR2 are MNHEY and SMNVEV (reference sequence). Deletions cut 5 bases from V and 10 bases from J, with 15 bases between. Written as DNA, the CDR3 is TGTGCCAGCAGTATAGGGACACTTCAATCACCCCTCCACTTT. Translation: CASSIGTLQSPLHF.

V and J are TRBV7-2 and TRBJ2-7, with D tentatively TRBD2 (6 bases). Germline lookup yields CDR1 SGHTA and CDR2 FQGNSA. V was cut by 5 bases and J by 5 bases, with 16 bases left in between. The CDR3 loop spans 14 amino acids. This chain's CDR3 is CASSNRRERNEQYF. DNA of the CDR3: TGTGCCAGCAGCAACCGGAGGGAGAGGAACGAGCAGTACTTC. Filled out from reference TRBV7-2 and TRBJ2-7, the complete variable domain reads GAGVSQSPSNKVTEKGKDVELRCDPISGHTALYWYRQSLGQGLEFLIYFQGNSAPDKSGLPSDRFSAERTGGSVSTLTIQRTQQEDSAVYLCASSNRRERNEQYFGPGTRLTVT.

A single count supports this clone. CDR3 sequence (DNA): TGTGCCAGCAGTACACCTGGGCGGGACTATGGCTACACCTTC. Its translation is CASSTPGRDYGYTF. The rearrangement uses TRBV6-6 and TRBJ1-2; no clear D. The CDR3 covers 14 residues. Trimming took 5 bases from V and 3 from J, leaving 13 bases between them. CDR1 is MNHNY and CDR2 is SVGAGI in the germline V gene (reference sequence).

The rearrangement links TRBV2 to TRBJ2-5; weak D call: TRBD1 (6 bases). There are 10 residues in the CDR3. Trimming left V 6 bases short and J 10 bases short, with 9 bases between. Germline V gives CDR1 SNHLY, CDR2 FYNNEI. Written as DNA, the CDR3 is TGTGCCAGCAGGTACAGGGACCAGTACTTC. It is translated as CASRYRDQYF.

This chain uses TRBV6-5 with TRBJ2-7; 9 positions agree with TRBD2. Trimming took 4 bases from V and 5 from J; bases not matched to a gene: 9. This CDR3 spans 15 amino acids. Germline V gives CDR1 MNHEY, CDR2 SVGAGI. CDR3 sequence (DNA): TGTGCCAGCAGTTGGAAGGCGGGAGGGTACGACGAGCAGTACTTC. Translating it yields CASSWKAGGYDEQYF.

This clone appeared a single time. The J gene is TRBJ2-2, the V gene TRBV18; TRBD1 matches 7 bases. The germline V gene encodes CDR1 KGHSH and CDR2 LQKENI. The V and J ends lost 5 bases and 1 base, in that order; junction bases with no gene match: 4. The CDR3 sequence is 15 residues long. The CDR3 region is CASSTGQKNTGELFF. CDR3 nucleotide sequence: TGTGCCAGCTCAACGGGACAGAAGAACACCGGGGAGCTGTTTTTT.

In DNA, the CDR3 is TGTGCCACCAGTGATGGCACAGCTGAAGCTTTCTTT. Residues: CATSDGTAEAFF. The V call is TRBV24-1, the J call TRBJ1-1; D remains ambiguous. The V end lost 3 bases, the J end lost 6 bases, and 7 bases lay between the germline ends. Germline values: CDR1 KGHDR, CDR2 SFDVKD. The CDR3 sequence is 12 residues long.

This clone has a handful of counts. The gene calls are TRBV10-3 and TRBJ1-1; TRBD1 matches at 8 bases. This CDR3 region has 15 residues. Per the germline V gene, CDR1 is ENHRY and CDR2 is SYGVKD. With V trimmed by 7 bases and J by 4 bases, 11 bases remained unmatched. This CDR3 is CAITEDRAKGTEAFF. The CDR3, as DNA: TGTGCCATCACCGAGGACAGGGCTAAGGGCACTGAAGCTTTCTTT.

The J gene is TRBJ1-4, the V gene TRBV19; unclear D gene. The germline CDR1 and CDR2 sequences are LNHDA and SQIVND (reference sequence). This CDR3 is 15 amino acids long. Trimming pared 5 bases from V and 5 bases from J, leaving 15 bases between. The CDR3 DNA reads TGTGCCAGTAGTCCCCCGGGTCTTTACAATGAAAAACTGTTTTTT. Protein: CASSPPGLYNEKLFF.